The rows below give T cell receptor beta chains drawn from one sample of a study of blood T cell repertoires in COVID-19. Libraries were prepared by immunoSEQ multiplex PCR; TCRdb keeps only in-frame clonotypes and omits some of them. The sample consists of 30,000 to 35,000 clones, 85% to 95% of them appearing once. The sample taken for sequencing was peripheral blood. The receptors originated from a human donor in a cohort sampled during active COVID-19. CDR3s include the opening cysteine and the closing phenylalanine or tryptophan. The order of the fields is V gene, D gene, J gene, CDR3 protein. The D gene is left open where the match is weak.

v_call: TRBV13; d_call: NA; j_call: TRBJ2-3; cdr3_aa: CASSLQNSPTDTQYF
v_call: TRBV15; d_call: NA; j_call: TRBJ1-6; cdr3_aa: CATSEQGDYNSPLHF
v_call: TRBV5-4; d_call: TRBD1; j_call: TRBJ1-1; cdr3_aa: CASSLSGQGFMNTEAFF
v_call: TRBV5-1; d_call: NA; j_call: TRBJ2-7; cdr3_aa: CASSETTYRDYEQYF
v_call: TRBV28; d_call: NA; j_call: TRBJ1-1; cdr3_aa: CASSLRETEAFF
v_call: TRBV11-2; d_call: TRBD1; j_call: TRBJ1-1; cdr3_aa: CASSSDRANTEAFF
v_call: TRBV11-2; d_call: NA; j_call: TRBJ1-2; cdr3_aa: CASSPFWGRDISGYTF
v_call: TRBV13; d_call: NA; j_call: TRBJ1-1; cdr3_aa: CASGGDEMNTEAFF
v_call: TRBV7-9; d_call: NA; j_call: TRBJ2-1; cdr3_aa: CASSLDPGIDEQFF
v_call: TRBV3-1/TRBV3-2; d_call: NA; j_call: TRBJ1-1; cdr3_aa: CASSPTGQNTEAFF
v_call: TRBV10-1; d_call: TRBD1; j_call: TRBJ1-3; cdr3_aa: CASPPGQGRSTIYF
v_call: TRBV30; d_call: TRBD1; j_call: TRBJ2-2; cdr3_aa: CAWGQGGTGELFF
v_call: TRBV27; d_call: TRBD2; j_call: TRBJ2-1; cdr3_aa: CASSFLASSGGVEQFF
v_call: TRBV30; d_call: NA; j_call: TRBJ1-2; cdr3_aa: CAWRTGGSPYGYTF
v_call: TRBV19; d_call: TRBD1; j_call: TRBJ1-4; cdr3_aa: CASTLGQGTNEKLFF
v_call: TRBV28; d_call: NA; j_call: TRBJ1-2; cdr3_aa: CASSPGVLIYGYTF
v_call: TRBV7-9; d_call: TRBD2; j_call: TRBJ2-3; cdr3_aa: CASSSRAGEADTQYF
v_call: TRBV9; d_call: TRBD2; j_call: TRBJ2-1; cdr3_aa: CASSPGLVIDEQFF
v_call: TRBV15; d_call: TRBD2; j_call: TRBJ2-1; cdr3_aa: CATSRGTSGSAYNEQFF
v_call: TRBV5-6; d_call: TRBD1; j_call: TRBJ2-7; cdr3_aa: CASSSGTAEQYF
v_call: TRBV2; d_call: NA; j_call: TRBJ2-7; cdr3_aa: CASIASGVYEQYF
v_call: TRBV3-1/TRBV3-2; d_call: NA; j_call: TRBJ1-1; cdr3_aa: CASSQDIVQGANTEAFF
v_call: TRBV27; d_call: TRBD1; j_call: TRBJ2-7; cdr3_aa: CASSIAGTGRPEQYF
v_call: TRBV19; d_call: TRBD1; j_call: TRBJ2-1; cdr3_aa: CASSATGVNEQFF
v_call: TRBV5-1; d_call: TRBD2; j_call: TRBJ2-1; cdr3_aa: CASSLGGSSYNEQFF
v_call: TRBV3-1/TRBV3-2; d_call: NA; j_call: TRBJ1-4; cdr3_aa: CASSPRRWATNEKLFF
v_call: TRBV25-1; d_call: NA; j_call: TRBJ1-6; cdr3_aa: CASSATYTGPGSPLHF
v_call: TRBV13; d_call: TRBD1; j_call: TRBJ1-4; cdr3_aa: CASSRRQGGTTNEKLFF
v_call: TRBV11-3; d_call: TRBD1; j_call: TRBJ2-7; cdr3_aa: CASSWGGDRGYEQYF
v_call: TRBV6-5; d_call: TRBD1; j_call: TRBJ1-1; cdr3_aa: CASGWTGRFAEAFF
v_call: TRBV30; d_call: NA; j_call: TRBJ1-1; cdr3_aa: CALWTGMNTEAFF
v_call: TRBV5-6; d_call: TRBD1; j_call: TRBJ2-7; cdr3_aa: CASSLQGGYEQYF
v_call: TRBV2; d_call: TRBD1; j_call: TRBJ1-4; cdr3_aa: CASSPDRGREKLFF
v_call: TRBV4-2; d_call: TRBD2; j_call: TRBJ2-7; cdr3_aa: CASSQSEGLPYEQYF
v_call: TRBV3-1/TRBV3-2; d_call: NA; j_call: TRBJ2-2; cdr3_aa: CASSPRVQTGELFF
v_call: TRBV7-9; d_call: NA; j_call: TRBJ2-3; cdr3_aa: CASSLAQGDSDTQYF
v_call: TRBV9; d_call: NA; j_call: TRBJ2-3; cdr3_aa: CASSVGGGADTQYF
v_call: TRBV3-1/TRBV3-2; d_call: NA; j_call: TRBJ2-2; cdr3_aa: CASSQDGSPTFLFF
v_call: TRBV5-1; d_call: NA; j_call: TRBJ1-1; cdr3_aa: CASAFRGNTEAFF
v_call: TRBV11-2; d_call: TRBD2; j_call: TRBJ2-5; cdr3_aa: CASSLYAGGPLETQYF
v_call: TRBV11-2; d_call: NA; j_call: TRBJ1-5; cdr3_aa: CASSLDDGASQPQHF
v_call: TRBV6-2/TRBV6-3; d_call: NA; j_call: TRBJ2-7; cdr3_aa: CASSYKGRGLGYEQYF
v_call: TRBV5-4; d_call: NA; j_call: TRBJ1-4; cdr3_aa: CASSPGGWDNEKLFF
v_call: TRBV19; d_call: TRBD2; j_call: TRBJ2-3; cdr3_aa: CATRLARFTDTQYF
v_call: TRBV6-1; d_call: TRBD2; j_call: TRBJ2-2; cdr3_aa: CASSKELAGGIGELFF
v_call: TRBV10-3; d_call: NA; j_call: TRBJ2-7; cdr3_aa: CATGAQGPSLYEQYF
v_call: TRBV11-3; d_call: TRBD2; j_call: TRBJ2-7; cdr3_aa: CASSTGGEKQYF
v_call: TRBV11-3; d_call: NA; j_call: TRBJ1-3; cdr3_aa: CASSSGASGNTIYF
v_call: TRBV11-3; d_call: TRBD1; j_call: TRBJ2-7; cdr3_aa: CASSYGQGEQYF
v_call: TRBV15; d_call: NA; j_call: TRBJ2-1; cdr3_aa: CATSRKTAGAYNEQFF
v_call: TRBV30; d_call: NA; j_call: TRBJ1-5; cdr3_aa: CAWSVGGYQPQHF
v_call: TRBV2; d_call: TRBD1; j_call: TRBJ1-1; cdr3_aa: CASRGQGNTEAFF
v_call: TRBV7-9; d_call: NA; j_call: TRBJ2-7; cdr3_aa: CASSQTGRFGYEQYF
v_call: TRBV30; d_call: NA; j_call: TRBJ1-4; cdr3_aa: CAWRSATNEKLFF